The entry below gives a single TCR beta chain sequence along with its context. This specimen belongs to a study of OX40 agonist ivuxolimab in advanced cancers. Study overall: Participants averaged approximately 60 years of age (range roughly 23 to 79) and were around 80% male. Two patients with cutaneous melanoma and one with hepatocellular carcinoma, three in total, showed partial responses.

The CDR3 extends over 15 amino acids. Per germline, CDR1 SGHRS and CDR2 YFSETQ. The V and J ends lost 5 bases and 5 bases respectively, with 20 bases between them. TCRdb's copy holds only in-frame clones and misses some; the assay was immunoSEQ multiplex PCR. The profile covers 50,000 to 75,000 clones, with over 80% appearing a single time and less than 3.5% taken by the ten largest. The chain is built from TRBV5-1 and TRBJ2-7; D might be TRBD1 or TRBD2, each matching 5 bases. The sequencing here drew on CD4+ or CD8+ T cells sorted from blood, taken in a trial of the OX40 agonist ivuxolimab. The sequence was obtained from an adult with an advanced solid tumor such as melanoma, head and neck, liver or kidney cancer. The CDR3 sequence: CASSVGGTGIDEQYF. The CDR3 coding sequence is TGCGCCAGCAGTGTTGGTGGGACGGGAATCGACGAGCAGTACTTC.